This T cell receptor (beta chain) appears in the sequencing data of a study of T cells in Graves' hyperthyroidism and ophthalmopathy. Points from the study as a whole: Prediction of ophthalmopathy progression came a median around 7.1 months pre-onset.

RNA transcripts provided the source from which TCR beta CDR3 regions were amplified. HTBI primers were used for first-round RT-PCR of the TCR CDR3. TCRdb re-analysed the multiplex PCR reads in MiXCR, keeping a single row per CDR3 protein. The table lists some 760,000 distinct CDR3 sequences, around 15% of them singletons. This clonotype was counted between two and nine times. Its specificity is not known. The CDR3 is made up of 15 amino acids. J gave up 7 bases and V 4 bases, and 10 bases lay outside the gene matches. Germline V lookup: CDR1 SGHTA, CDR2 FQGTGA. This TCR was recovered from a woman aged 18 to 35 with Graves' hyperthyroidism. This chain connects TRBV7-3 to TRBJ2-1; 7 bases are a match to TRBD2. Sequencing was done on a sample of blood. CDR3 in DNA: TGTGCCAGCAGCTGGGAGGGAGGTGTGGGGAATGAGCAGTTCTTC. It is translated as CASSWEGGVGNEQFF.